Listed here is a single TCR beta chain. Antigen: not known. Analysis merged second doses at about 4 or about 12 weeks. Here immunoSEQ multiplex PCR was the method, and the copy in TCRdb shows in-frame clones only, minus some. The sample records roughly 150,000 clones, roughly nine tenths being singletons. These data belong to a study of T cell responses to AZD1222 COVID-19 vaccine. Notes on the study in general: Spike-specific TCR breadth and depth went up after people got two AZD1222 doses. Sampling captured repertoires only after the peak T cell response. In a largely white British group with more females than males, clonal diversity was possibly underestimated.

Trimming pared 7 bases from V and 6 bases from J, leaving 11 bases between. The CDR3 has 12 amino acids. Germline V gene data show CDR1 as SGHRS and CDR2 as YFSETQ. The genes are TRBV5-1 and TRBJ2-1; D is unclear. The clonotype comes from an adult who received the AZD1222 COVID-19 vaccine. Sequenced material: peripheral blood, taken 28 days after the second AZD1222 dose. In nucleotides, the CDR3 is TGCGCCAGCGGGCGGTCTGGCAATGAGCAGTTCTTC. The encoded protein is CASGRSGNEQFF.